The following is a T cell receptor beta chain sequence with its context. Antigen specificity is unknown. This CDR3 is 18 amino acids long. Germline V gene sequence: CDR1 SEHNR, CDR2 FQNEAQ (reference sequence). Between the trimmed V and J ends, which lost 5 bases and 0 bases, there was a span of 19 bases. The record originates from a study of blood T cells in healthy people across ages. Study-wide findings and caveats: Both naive CD4+ cell counts and diversity were greater in long-lived donors than in aged donors.

Primers used in a second PCR of roughly 6 to 12 cycles were a sample-barcoded 5' primer and a J-beta primer mix. Tagging of each cDNA molecule was performed by a template-switch adaptor with 12 random nucleotides. TCRdb reprocessed the 5' RACE reads via MiXCR and lists one record per CDR3 protein. Of about 540,000 distinct CDR3 sequences in the sample, around 24% are singletons; the top ten hold around 10%. This sample was shared with a second study, whose subject was T cells of mothers and their children. This second report adds: Added by the second PCR's M1S primer were sample barcodes and 2-4 random nucleotides. Mother-child pairs who were related displayed a slightly higher overlap than unrelated pairs, a difference that was non-significant.

This TCR was sampled from a boy aged 5 to 17 in good health. The V and J genes are TRBV7-9 and TRBJ1-4, with a tentative D call TRBD1 (5 bases). Specimen: blood. CDR3 bases: TGTGCCAGCAGCCAACCTCAGGGATCATTTGCAACTAATGAAAAACTGTTTTTT. Encoded protein: CASSQPQGSFATNEKLFF.